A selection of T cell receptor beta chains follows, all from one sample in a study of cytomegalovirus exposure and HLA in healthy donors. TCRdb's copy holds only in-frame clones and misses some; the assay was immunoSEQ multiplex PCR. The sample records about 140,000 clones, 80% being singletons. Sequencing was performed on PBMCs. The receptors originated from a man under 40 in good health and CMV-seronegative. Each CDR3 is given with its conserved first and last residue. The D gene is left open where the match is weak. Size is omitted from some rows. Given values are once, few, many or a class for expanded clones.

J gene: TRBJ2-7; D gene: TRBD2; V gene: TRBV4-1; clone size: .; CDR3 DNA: TGCGCCAGCAGCTCCTTGGAGCGGGGGGCCTACGAGCAGTACTTC; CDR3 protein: CASSSLERGAYEQYF
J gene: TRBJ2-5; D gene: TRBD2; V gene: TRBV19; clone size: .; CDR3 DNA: TGTGCCAGTACTAGCGGGAGAGGCGAGACCCAGTACTTC; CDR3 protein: CASTSGRGETQYF
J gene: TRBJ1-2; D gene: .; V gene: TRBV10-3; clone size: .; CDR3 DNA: TGTGCCATCACCAAGTCAGAGGGCTACTATGGCTACACCTTC; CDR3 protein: CAITKSEGYYGYTF
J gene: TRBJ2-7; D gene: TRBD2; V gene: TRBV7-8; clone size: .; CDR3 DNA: TGTGCCAGCAGCCACTACGAAGGAACTAGCGGATACGAGCAGTACTTC; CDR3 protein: CASSHYEGTSGYEQYF
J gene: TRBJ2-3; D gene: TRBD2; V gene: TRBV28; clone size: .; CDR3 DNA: TGTGCCAGCAGCAGACTAGCGGGAGGCAGAGATACGCAGTATTTT; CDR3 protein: CASSRLAGGRDTQYF
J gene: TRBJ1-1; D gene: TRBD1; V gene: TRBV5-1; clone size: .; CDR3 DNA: TGCGCCGGAAGCGAGACAGGGCACACTGAAGCTTTCTTT; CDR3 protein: CAGSETGHTEAFF
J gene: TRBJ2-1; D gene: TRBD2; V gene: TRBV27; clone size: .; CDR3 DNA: TGTGCCAGCAGTTTGGGCCTAGCGGGATGGAATGAGCAGTTCTTC; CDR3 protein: CASSLGLAGWNEQFF
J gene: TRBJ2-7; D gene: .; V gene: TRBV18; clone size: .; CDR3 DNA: TGTGCCAGCTCACCGGTGGGTTCAGGGAACGAGCAGTACTTC; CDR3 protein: CASSPVGSGNEQYF
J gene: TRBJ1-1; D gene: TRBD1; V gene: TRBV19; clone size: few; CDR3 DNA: TGTGCCAGTCTAGACAGGGGGGACACTGAAGCTTTCTTT; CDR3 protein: CASLDRGDTEAFF
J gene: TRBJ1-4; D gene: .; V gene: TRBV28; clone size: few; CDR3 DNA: TGTGCCAGCACCTTAGGGGGACGGTCTAATGAAAAACTGTTTTTT; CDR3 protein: CASTLGGRSNEKLFF
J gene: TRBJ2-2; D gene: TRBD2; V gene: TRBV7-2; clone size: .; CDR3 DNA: TGTGCCAGCAGTCTCAGCGGGAGTACGTTCCCCGGGGAGCTGTTTTTT; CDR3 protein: CASSLSGSTFPGELFF
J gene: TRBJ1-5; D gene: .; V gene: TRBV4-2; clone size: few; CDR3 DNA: TGTGCCAGCAGCCAAGAATCGGGCAGGGTGTTCAATCAGCCCCAGCATTTT; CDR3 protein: CASSQESGRVFNQPQHF
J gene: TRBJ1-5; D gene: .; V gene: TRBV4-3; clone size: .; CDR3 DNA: TGCGCCAGCAGCCAAGATTCCCAGGGCGGTCAGCCCCAGCATTTT; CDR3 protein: CASSQDSQGGQPQHF
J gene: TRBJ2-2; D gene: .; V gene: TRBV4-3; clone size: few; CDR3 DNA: TGCGCCAGCAGCCGAGCAGGGCCCACCGGGGAGCTGTTTTTT; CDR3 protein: CASSRAGPTGELFF
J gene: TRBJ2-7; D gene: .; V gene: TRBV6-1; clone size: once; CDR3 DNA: TGTGCCAGCACCGAGACTAGCTCCTACGAGCAGTACTTC; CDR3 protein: CASTETSSYEQYF
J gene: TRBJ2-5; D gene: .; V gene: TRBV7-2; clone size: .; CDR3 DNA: TGTGCCAGCAGCATCAGGGGGGCAGAGACCCAGTACTTC; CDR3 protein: CASSIRGAETQYF
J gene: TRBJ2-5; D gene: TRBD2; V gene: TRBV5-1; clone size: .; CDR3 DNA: TGCGCCAGCAGCTCCTTAGCGGGAGGGCGGGATGGAGAGACCCAGTACTTC; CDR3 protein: CASSSLAGGRDGETQYF
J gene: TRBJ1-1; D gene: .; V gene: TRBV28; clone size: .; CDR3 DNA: TGTGCCAGCGGCCTAGGATCAGCTTTCTTT; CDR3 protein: CASGLGSAFF
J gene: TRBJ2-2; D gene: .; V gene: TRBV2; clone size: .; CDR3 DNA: TGTGCCAGCAGTGCCCAGAACACCGGGGAGCTGTTTTTT; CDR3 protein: CASSAQNTGELFF
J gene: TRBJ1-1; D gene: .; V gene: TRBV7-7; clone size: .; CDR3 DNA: TGTGCTAGCAGCCCAAGAGGGAACACTGAAGCTTTCTTT; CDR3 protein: CASSPRGNTEAFF
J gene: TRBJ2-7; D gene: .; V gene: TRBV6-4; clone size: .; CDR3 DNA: TGTGCCAGCAGTGACTCGAGAAGGCGGGGACAGACCTTAACCTACGAGCAGTACTTC; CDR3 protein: CASSDSRRRGQTLTYEQYF
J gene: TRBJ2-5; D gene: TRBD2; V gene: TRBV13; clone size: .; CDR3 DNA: TGTGCCAGCAGCTTAGTCTCATTAGCGGGAGAAGAGACCCAGTACTTC; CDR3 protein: CASSLVSLAGEETQYF
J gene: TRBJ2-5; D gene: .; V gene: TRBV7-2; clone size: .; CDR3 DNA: TGTGCCAGCAGCTTCGGAGAACAAGAGACCCAGTACTTC; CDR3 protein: CASSFGEQETQYF
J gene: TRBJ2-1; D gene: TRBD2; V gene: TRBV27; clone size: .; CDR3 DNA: TGTGCCAGCAGTTTAAGGCTAGCGGGAGGGGGGTACAATGAGCAGTTCTTC; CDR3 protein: CASSLRLAGGGYNEQFF
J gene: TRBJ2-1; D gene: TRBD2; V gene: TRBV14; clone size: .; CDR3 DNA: TGTGCCAGCAGCCCTCTGCTAGCGGGGAACAATGAGCAGTTCTTC; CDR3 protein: CASSPLLAGNNEQFF
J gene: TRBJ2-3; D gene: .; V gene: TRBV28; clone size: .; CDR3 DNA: TGTGCCAGCAGCTCCGGTGGTCGCACAGATACGCAGTATTTT; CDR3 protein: CASSSGGRTDTQYF
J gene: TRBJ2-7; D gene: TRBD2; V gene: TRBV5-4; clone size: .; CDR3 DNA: TGTGCCAGCAGCTTCGGCAGCGGGGTTTCCTACGAGCAGTACTTC; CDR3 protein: CASSFGSGVSYEQYF
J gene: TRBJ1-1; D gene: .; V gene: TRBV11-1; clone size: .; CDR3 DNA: TGTGCCAGCAGCTTAGCGCGGAGAACTGAAGCTTTCTTT; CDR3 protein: CASSLARRTEAFF
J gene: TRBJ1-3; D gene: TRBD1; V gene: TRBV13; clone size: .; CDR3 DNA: TGTGCCAGCAGCTCAAGCCCAGGGGGTCCCTCTGGAAACACCATATATTTT; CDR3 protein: CASSSSPGGPSGNTIYF